This entry lists 27 T cell receptor beta chains sequenced from one sample in a study of T cell responses to AZD1222 COVID-19 vaccine. Clones were read by immunoSEQ multiplex PCR, and TCRdb kept only the in-frame ones, dropping some. Of more than 75,000 clones in the sample, about 90% were seen once. The sample consisted of peripheral blood, taken on day 0 of AZD1222 vaccination. These receptors were obtained from an adult in good health.

The rearrangement links TRBV6-1 to TRBJ2-1; perhaps TRBD2 as D (5 bases). Germline V gives CDR1 MNHNS, CDR2 SASEGT. This CDR3 comprises 13 residues. Trimming removed 2 bases from V and 10 bases from J, with 12 bases in between. Written as DNA, the CDR3 is TGTGCCAGCAGTGAAAACCGGGATGTCGAGCAGTTCTTC. Translation: CASSENRDVEQFF.

This chain connects TRBV28 to TRBJ1-6; 7 bases line up with TRBD1. Trimming cost V 6 bases and J 0 bases; bases outside gene matches: 8. Per germline, CDR1 MDHEN and CDR2 SYDVKM. The CDR3 extends over 17 amino acids. The CDR3 spells CASRPQGRSSYNSPLHF. As DNA, the CDR3 is TGTGCCAGCAGGCCACAGGGGCGAAGCTCCTATAATTCACCCCTCCACTTT. Complete variable domain (other parts from reference TRBV28 and TRBJ1-6): DVKVTQSSRYLVKRTGEKVFLECVQDMDHENMFWYRQDPGLGLRLIYFSYDVKMKEKGDIPEGYSVSREKKERFSLILESASTNQTSMYLCASRPQGRSSYNSPLHFGNGTRLTVT.

The rearrangement uses TRBV27 and TRBJ2-1; the match to TRBD1 covers 7 bases. With V trimmed by 5 bases and J by 1 base, 2 bases remained unmatched. Germline CDR1 reads MNHEY; CDR2 reads SMNVEV (reference sequence). The CDR3 extends over 14 amino acids. The CDR3 DNA is TGTGCCAGCAGTGGGACAGTGTCCTACAATGAGCAGTTCTTC. It encodes CASSGTVSYNEQFF.

The chain is built from TRBV21-1 and TRBJ2-7; TRBD1, the D gene given by the table, was not confirmed from the DNA. TRBV21-1 constitutes a pseudogene. CDR3 length: 14 amino acids. CDR3 bases: TGTGCCAGCAGCAAAAGACAGTTCTCCTACGAGCAGTACTTC. Residues: CASSKRQFSYEQYF.

This chain joins TRBV2 and TRBJ2-7; tentative D call: TRBD1 (6 bases). V lost 6 bases and J lost 4, with 19 bases in between. Germline lookup yields CDR1 SNHLY and CDR2 FYNNEI. The length of the CDR3 is 15 residues. CDR3 sequence (DNA): TGTGCCAGCAGCCCCGAACCCGACAGGCCGTACGAGCAGTACTTC. This codes for CASSPEPDRPYEQYF.

V is TRBV7-3 and J is TRBJ2-3; D ambiguous. This CDR3 region has 14 residues. The V end lost 2 bases, the J end lost 6 bases, and 12 bases lay between the germline ends. The V gene's germline CDR1 is SGHTA and CDR2 FQGTGA. The CDR3 spells CASSLGSYPDTQYF. For the CDR3, the DNA is TGTGCCAGCAGCTTAGGGTCATACCCGGATACGCAGTATTTT. The full variable domain, in which reference TRBV7-3 and TRBJ2-3 provide the parts outside the CDR3, is GAGVSQTPSNKVTEKGKYVELRCDPISGHTALYWYRQSLGQGPEFLIYFQGTGAADDSGLPNDRFFAVRPEGSVSTLKIQRTERGDSAVYLCASSLGSYPDTQYFGPGTRLTVL.

V gene TRBV28 combines with J gene TRBJ2-1; 9 bases are shared with TRBD2. V shed 5 bases, J shed 12 bases, and the junction held 23 bases outside the gene matches. Germline V lookup: CDR1 MDHEN, CDR2 SYDVKM. The CDR3 is made up of 18 amino acids. The CDR3 loop reads CASSRPPQTSGPLVWQFF. In DNA, the CDR3 is TGTGCCAGCAGTCGCCCTCCTCAGACTAGCGGTCCGTTGGTGTGGCAGTTCTTC.

The genes are TRBV18 and TRBJ2-5; D is undetermined. Germline V CDR1 and CDR2: KGHSH, LQKENI. The CDR3 runs 15 residues. V lost 3 bases and J 4 bases, leaving 15 bases between the germline ends. CDR3 nucleotide sequence: TGTGCCAGCTCACCCCGAGGCCAGACGGGAGAGACCCAGTACTTC. Residues: CASSPRGQTGETQYF.

The J gene is TRBJ2-7, the V gene TRBV10-3; 11 positions match TRBD2. The junction had 2 bases not matched to a gene; V was cut back by 8 bases and J by 2 bases. The CDR3 contains 13 residues. CDR1 is ENHRY and CDR2 is SYGVKD in the germline V gene. The CDR3 spells CAIGTSGAYEQYF. The DNA for the CDR3 is TGTGCCATCGGGACTAGCGGAGCCTACGAGCAGTACTTC.

V usage is TRBV28 and J usage is TRBJ2-5; 7 bases are a match to TRBD2. J lost 4 bases, V lost 4 bases, and 6 bases had no gene match. This CDR3 comprises 14 residues. Germline V gives CDR1 MDHEN, CDR2 SYDVKM. The CDR3 sequence: CASSSWEGRETQYF. For the CDR3, the DNA is TGTGCCAGCAGTTCATGGGAGGGGAGAGAGACCCAGTACTTC.

This chain connects TRBV5-1 to TRBJ1-2, with D unresolved. V was shortened by 6 bases and J by 4 bases, with 13 bases between the two germline ends. The CDR3 consists of 13 residues. Germline V lookup: CDR1 SGHRS, CDR2 YFSETQ. The CDR3 DNA sequence: TGCGCCAGCACACCAGGAGGTACCTATGGCTACACCTTC. Translating it yields CASTPGGTYGYTF.

This CDR3 reads CASSPGLAVSSYNEQFF. The CDR3 DNA reads TGTGCCAGCAGTCCGGGACTAGCGGTAAGCTCCTACAATGAGCAGTTCTTC. The rearrangement uses TRBV6-2 or TRBV6-3 and TRBJ2-1, with 11 positions matching TRBD2. The ends lost 5 bases at V and 0 bases at J; junction bases unmatched: 6. The germline CDR1 and CDR2 sequences are MNHEY and SVGEGT. The CDR3 totals 17 residues.

The V call is TRBV19, the J call TRBJ2-1, with TRBD2 matching over 7 bases. Trimming removed 3 bases from V and 4 bases from J; junction bases left unmatched: 6. Germline V CDR1 and CDR2: LNHDA, SQIVND (reference sequence). The CDR3 is 15 amino acids. The CDR3 reads CASSIGTTTYNEQFF. The CDR3 DNA sequence: TGTGCCAGTAGTATCGGGACTACTACTTACAATGAGCAGTTCTTC. Combining the CDR3 with reference TRBV19 and TRBJ2-1 gives the whole variable domain DGGITQSPKYLFRKEGQNVTLSCEQNLNHDAMYWYRQDPGQGLRLIYYSQIVNDFQKGDIAEGYSVSREKKESFPLTVTSAQKNPTAFYLCASSIGTTTYNEQFFGPGTRLTVL.

The chain links TRBV6-5 to TRBJ1-2; D ambiguous. CDR3 length equals 14 residues. The germline CDR1 and CDR2 sequences are MNHEY and SVGAGI. The V and J ends lost 0 bases and 7 bases respectively, with 12 bases between them. Here the CDR3 DNA reads TGTGCCAGCAGTTACTCGATGCGTACAGCTGGCTACACCTTC. Protein product: CASSYSMRTAGYTF.

The rearrangement uses TRBV19 and TRBJ2-2, with 7 bases fitting TRBD2. Trimming cost V 9 bases and J 5 bases; bases outside gene matches: 27. In germline, CDR1 is LNHDA, CDR2 SQIVND (reference sequence). This CDR3 region has 20 residues. The CDR3 coding sequence is TGTGCCAGCGCAACTCCCTCCGGAGATGGGAGGGCCGTGGGGACCGGGGAGCTGTTTTTT. Protein product: CASATPSGDGRAVGTGELFF.

CDR3 sequence reads: CASSRSGGSNYEQYF. CDR3 DNA sequence: TGTGCCAGCAGCCGCAGCGGGGGGTCGAACTACGAGCAGTACTTC. V is TRBV9 and J is TRBJ2-7, with 9 bases matching TRBD2. Germline CDR1 is SGDLS and CDR2 is YYNGEE. This CDR3 is 15 amino acids long. V shed 4 bases, J shed 3 bases, and the junction held 8 bases outside the gene matches.

The J gene is TRBJ2-7, the V gene TRBV3-1 (or the pseudogene TRBV3-2); the D gene is possibly TRBD2 (6 bases). Germline V gene lookup returns CDR1 LGHDT and CDR2 YNNKEL (reference sequence). This CDR3 comprises 15 residues. Trimming pared 4 bases from V and 2 bases from J, leaving 15 bases between. The CDR3 sequence is CASSPIGGGTYEQYF. The DNA of the CDR3 is TGTGCCAGCAGCCCAATTGGAGGCGGGACCTACGAGCAGTACTTC.

The gene calls are TRBV2 and TRBJ1-3; D gene ambiguous. The CDR3 covers 14 residues. Germline values: CDR1 SNHLY, CDR2 FYNNEI. Trimming shortened V by 10 bases and J by 0 bases, and 13 bases separated the two germline ends. CDR3 coding DNA: TGTGCCACACAAAACAGCCTCTCTGGAAACACCATATATTTT. Translation: CATQNSLSGNTIYF. Full variable domain (outside the CDR3, taken from reference TRBV2 and TRBJ1-3): EPEVTQTPSHQVTQMGQEVILRCVPISNHLYFYWYRQILGQKVEFLVSFYNNEISEKSEIFDDQFSVERPDGSNFTLKIRSTKLEDSAMYFCATQNSLSGNTIYFGEGSWLTVV.

This rearrangement joins TRBV7-9 to TRBJ1-2, with D perhaps matching TRBD1 (5 bases). Trimming removed 6 bases from V and 6 bases from J, with 14 bases in between. The CDR3 consists of 13 residues. Germline V gene lookup returns CDR1 SEHNR and CDR2 FQNEAQ (reference sequence). The CDR3 coding sequence is TGTGCCAGCAGACGAGGGACGGACGATGGCTACACCTTC. Translated, it gives CASRRGTDDGYTF.

The chain joins TRBV28 to TRBJ1-1; 10 bases match TRBD1. From germline, CDR1 is MDHEN and CDR2 SYDVKM. The J segment lost 1 base and the V segment lost 8 bases, leaving 16 bases of the junction unmatched. CDR3 length: 18 amino acids. The CDR3: CASRRGTGVRRGNTEAFF. In DNA form, the CDR3 reads TGTGCCAGCCGTAGGGGGACAGGGGTCCGTCGAGGGAACACTGAAGCTTTCTTT. Filled out from reference TRBV28 and TRBJ1-1, the complete variable domain reads DVKVTQSSRYLVKRTGEKVFLECVQDMDHENMFWYRQDPGLGLRLIYFSYDVKMKEKGDIPEGYSVSREKKERFSLILESASTNQTSMYLCASRRGTGVRRGNTEAFFGQGTRLTVV.

V gene TRBV7-2 combines with J gene TRBJ2-3; D is undetermined. V was pared by 2 bases and J by 0 bases, with 9 bases between. Germline CDR1 is SGHTA and CDR2 is FQGNSA. This CDR3 contains 15 residues. CDR3 sequence (DNA): TGTGCCAGCAGCTTACACGGCACTAGCACAGATACGCAGTATTTT. Translating gives CASSLHGTSTDTQYF.

The V and J genes are TRBV2 and TRBJ2-7; D not certain. The V end lost 3 bases, the J end lost 4 bases, and 7 bases lay between the germline ends. The CDR3 sequence is 12 residues long. CDR1 is SNHLY, CDR2 FYNNEI, per germline. The CDR3 DNA sequence: TGTGCCAGCAGTGACAAGTGGTACGAGCAGTACTTC. This codes for CASSDKWYEQYF.

The chain uses TRBV11-2 and TRBJ2-7; 8 positions match TRBD1. The V gene end was trimmed by 2 bases and the J gene end by 5 bases; junction bases not matched to a gene: 8. The CDR3 is 15 amino acids. CDR1 is SGHAT and CDR2 is FQNNGV in the germline V gene. In nucleotides, the CDR3 is TGTGCCAGCAGCTTACGGAGGACAGGGATGAACGAGCAGTACTTC. Residues: CASSLRRTGMNEQYF.

This chain connects TRBV29-1 to TRBJ2-1; 9 nucleotides match TRBD1. V was pared by 4 bases and J by 3 bases, with 4 bases of the junction left unmatched. The CDR3 is 14 amino acids. Germline CDR1 reads SQVTM; CDR2 reads ANQGSEA. The CDR3 here is CSVGRDRDYNEQFF. The CDR3, as DNA: TGCAGCGTTGGTCGGGACAGGGACTACAATGAGCAGTTCTTC.

This sequence joins TRBV3-1 (or the pseudogene TRBV3-2) and TRBJ1-5; TRBD1 aligns across 9 bases. The CDR3 totals 18 residues. Trimming removed 0 bases from V and 1 base from J; junction bases left unmatched: 7. CDR1 LGHDT and CDR2 YNNKEL come from the germline V gene (reference sequence). As DNA, the CDR3 is TGTGCCAGCAGCCAAGATATCCAGGGGACAGGGAGCAATCAGCCCCAGCATTTT. Its translation: CASSQDIQGTGSNQPQHF.

This clone appeared a few times. J is TRBJ2-1 and V is TRBV25-1; D not certain. Per the germline V gene, CDR1 is MGHDK and CDR2 is SYGVNS. The CDR3 contains 13 residues. The V end lost 2 bases, the J end lost 7 bases, and 9 bases lay between the germline ends. CDR3 sequence reads: CASSEVTANEQFF. The CDR3 nucleotides read TGTGCCAGCAGTGAAGTAACGGCTAATGAGCAGTTCTTC.

The chain employs TRBV28 and TRBJ1-2, with TRBD1 as a possible D gene (6 bases). The germline V gene has CDR1 MDHEN and CDR2 SYDVKM. The CDR3 contains 15 residues. Trimming left V 3 bases short and J 7 bases short, with 18 bases between. The CDR3: CASSFPIPRGAGYTF. CDR3 sequence (DNA): TGTGCCAGCAGTTTCCCTATACCAAGGGGGGCTGGCTACACCTTC.